These T cell receptor beta chains were read from a single sample in a study of early T cells in non-severe SARS-CoV-2 infection. TCRdb fed the 5' RACE reads into MiXCR, producing one record per CDR3 protein. The data show 69,000 or so distinct CDR3 sequences, around 14% seen once. The sample consisted of whole blood. The receptors come from an adult who was a healthcare worker with PCR-confirmed SARS-CoV-2 infection or an uninfected control (not recorded which). Each CDR3 is given with its conserved first and last residue. D genes are given only for firm matches. Clone size is not always given. Where it is, it says once, few, many or a class for expanded clones.

>.|TRBJ2-5|16|.|TRBV7-3
TGTGCCAGCAGCTTCAAATTCCCGGTGTTCCAAGAGACCCAGTACTTC
CASSFKFPVFQETQYF
>.|TRBJ1-3|15|few|TRBV7-9
TGTGCCAGCAGCTTCGGGGAGCTTGGTGGAAACACCATATATTTT
CASSFGELGGNTIYF
>.|TRBJ2-1|16|few|TRBV20-1
TGCAGTGCAAGACAGTTTCGCCAACGCTCCTACAATGAGCAGTTCTTC
CSARQFRQRSYNEQFF
>.|TRBJ2-1|14|few|TRBV5-4
TGTGCCAGCAGCTCACGGGACCTCTACAATGAGCAGTTCTTC
CASSSRDLYNEQFF
>.|TRBJ2-7|17|few|TRBV19
TGTGCCAGTAGCTATCGGGTCCAGCCGGGATCATTATACGAGCAGTACTTC
CASSYRVQPGSLYEQYF
>.|TRBJ1-2|14|few|TRBV4-3
TGCGCCAGCAGCCAAGCTGACAGGCGCTATGGCTACACCTTC
CASSQADRRYGYTF
>.|TRBJ2-3|19|.|TRBV7-8
TGTGCCAGCAGCGAGAGGCCAGGCACAGATTTCTTTCGCACAGATACGCAGTATTTT
CASSERPGTDFFRTDTQYF
>.|TRBJ2-2|15|many|TRBV13
TGTGCCAGCAGCTTATACGTCCTCGGGTCCGGGGAGCTGTTTTTT
CASSLYVLGSGELFF
>.|TRBJ2-3|14|many|TRBV18
TGTGCCAGCTCCCCCTACGGACGTATGAATACGCAGTATTTT
CASSPYGRMNTQYF
>.|TRBJ2-7|14|.|TRBV5-1
TGCGCCAGCAGCTTGGTGGACAGCGACTACGAGCAGTACTTC
CASSLVDSDYEQYF
>.|TRBJ2-3|12|.|TRBV3-1
TGTGCCAGCAGCCAAGGGGTAGATACGCAGTATTTT
CASSQGVDTQYF
>.|TRBJ2-1|13|.|TRBV6-2/TRBV6-3
TGTGCCAGCAGTTCGGACGCCTACAATGAGCAGTTCTTC
CASSSDAYNEQFF
>TRBD1|TRBJ2-2|16|.|TRBV4-2
TGTGCCAGCAGCCAAGTGGGACAGGGCGCCACCGGGGAGCTGTTTTTT
CASSQVGQGATGELFF
>TRBD1|TRBJ2-7|16|few|TRBV11-2
TGTGCCAGCAAGAACACAACCGCCACAGGGGTCCACGAGCAGTACTTC
CASKNTTATGVHEQYF
>.|TRBJ2-1|10|few|TRBV29-1
TGCAGTGGTAGTATCGATGAGCAGTTCTTC
CSGSIDEQFF
>.|TRBJ2-3|17|.|TRBV5-6
TGTGCCAGCAGCTTGAATTGGGGAGATGGAACCACAGATACGCAGTATTTT
CASSLNWGDGTTDTQYF
>.|TRBJ2-7|11|.|TRBV29-1
TGCAGCGCCGCGGACAGTTCCCAGCAGTACTTC
CSAADSSQQYF
>.|TRBJ2-7|13|many|TRBV19
TGTGCCAGTAGCTTGGATTTTTCGAGCGAGCAGTACTTC
CASSLDFSSEQYF
>.|TRBJ2-3|15|few|TRBV20-1
TGCAGTGCTACTGGACCCTCAGTCTCGCCAGATACGCAGTATTTT
CSATGPSVSPDTQYF
>.|TRBJ1-1|13|many|TRBV3-1
TGTGCCAGCAGCCAAGGGACGAGGGGTGAAGCTTTCTTT
CASSQGTRGEAFF
>TRBD2|TRBJ2-5|16|.|TRBV7-2
TGTGCCAGCAGCTTTCAGGCGGGAGGTAACCAAGAGACCCAGTACTTC
CASSFQAGGNQETQYF
>.|TRBJ2-1|13|many|TRBV2
TGTGCCAGCAGTGACAACTCCTACAATGAGCAGTTCTTC
CASSDNSYNEQFF
>.|TRBJ1-1|14|.|TRBV7-9
TGTGCCAGCAGCTTAGAATTGGTACAGGCGGAAGCTTTCTTT
CASSLELVQAEAFF
>.|TRBJ1-1|14|once|TRBV6-2/TRBV6-3
TGTGCCAGCAGTTACGGGCAGGTTAACACTGGAGCTTTCTTT
CASSYGQVNTGAFF
>TRBD2|TRBJ2-3|15|many|TRBV19
TGTGCCAGCCGCACCCTAGCGGGGGGGGGAGATACGCAGTATTTT
CASRTLAGGGDTQYF
>.|TRBJ1-1|15|many|TRBV4-2
TGTGCCAGCAGCCAATACCAGGGGAGTCTCGGGGAAGCTTTCTTT
CASSQYQGSLGEAFF
>TRBD1|TRBJ2-7|17|.|TRBV27
TGTGCCAGCAGTTCGAGACAGGGGATAGGAGTATCCTACGAGCAGTACTTC
CASSSRQGIGVSYEQYF